This TCR beta chain was obtained from a study of blood T cells in healthy people across ages. Points from the study as a whole: Donors of long life had a larger count of naive CD4+ cells and greater diversity than aged donors.

Researchers collected around 10 milliliters of peripheral blood from every single donor. Between the trimmed V and J ends, which lost 1 base and 3 bases, there was a span of 10 bases. This CDR3 is 14 amino acids long. Germline V CDR1 and CDR2: SGHVS, FNYEAQ. The table lists this clonotype with a few counts. The antigen remains unidentified. Combining a sample-barcoded 5' primer with a J-beta primer mix, a second PCR ran for roughly 7 to 12 cycles. Unique molecular identifiers of 12 random nucleotides labeled each cDNA. TCRdb recomputed calls from the 5' RACE reads with MiXCR, one row per CDR3 protein. The sample has over a million distinct CDR3 sequences, 20% to 25% seen once; the top ten hold about 0.72%. These data are also associated with another study on T cells of mothers and their children. That paper notes: The sample comes from fewer than 10 healthy Caucasian donors: mothers and children.

The chain is built from TRBV7-6 and TRBJ2-7; tentative D call: TRBD2 (6 bases). The receptor's source is a girl aged 2 to 10 in good health. Sample: blood. The CDR3 spells CASSLDGSDYEQYF. The CDR3 nucleotides read TGTGCCAGCAGCTTAGACGGGAGTGACTACGAGCAGTACTTC.